The clone carrying this T cell receptor beta chain was counted at least ten times. What it binds is unknown. TCRdb passed the 5' RACE reads through MiXCR, listing each CDR3 protein once. Among roughly 510,000 distinct CDR3 sequences listed, roughly 17% were seen once. These data are taken from a study of T-cell memory formation after mild COVID-19. Germline lookup yields CDR1 SGHRS and CDR2 YFSETQ. Deletions cut 1 base from V and 5 bases from J, with 10 bases between. This CDR3 has 14 residues. General study results and limits: CD4+ bias marked clones expanding day 15 to 37, unlike balanced contracting clones. Whether day 37 second-wave clones are SARS-CoV-2-specific was not confirmed.

Sequenced material: PBMCs or a T cell subset sorted from them (not recorded which). The chain has TRBV5-1 and TRBJ2-1, with D perhaps assigned TRBD1 or TRBD2 (5 bases each). This clonotype originated in an adult woman who had mild COVID-19 (a few samples of this study predate the infection). Cell type and time point are not known. The CDR3 here is CASSLIGADNEQFF. In DNA, the CDR3 is TGCGCCAGCAGCTTGATCGGGGCAGACAATGAGCAGTTCTTC.